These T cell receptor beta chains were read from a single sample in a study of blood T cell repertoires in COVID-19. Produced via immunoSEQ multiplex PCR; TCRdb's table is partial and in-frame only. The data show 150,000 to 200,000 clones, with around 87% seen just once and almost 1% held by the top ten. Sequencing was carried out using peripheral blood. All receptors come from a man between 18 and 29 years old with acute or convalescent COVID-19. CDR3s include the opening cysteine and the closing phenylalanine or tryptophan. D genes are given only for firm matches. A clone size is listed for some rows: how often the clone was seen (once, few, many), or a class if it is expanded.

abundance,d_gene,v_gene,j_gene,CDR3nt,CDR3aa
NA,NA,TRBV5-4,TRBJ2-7,TGTGCCAGCAGCTCGCCAGGTTTGAACGAGCAGTACTTC,CASSSPGLNEQYF
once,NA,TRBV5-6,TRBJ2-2,TGTGCCAGCAGCCTCCGGGACTTACCGAACACCGGGGAGCTGTTTTTT,CASSLRDLPNTGELFF
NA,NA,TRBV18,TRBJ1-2,TGTGCCAGCTCTCTTAACAGGGAAGTCTATGGCTACACCTTC,CASSLNREVYGYTF
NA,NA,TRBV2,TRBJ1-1,TGTGCCAGCAGTGTCGGGGGAGGACACACTGAAGCTTTCTTT,CASSVGGGHTEAFF
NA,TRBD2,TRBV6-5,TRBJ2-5,TGTGCCAGCGCACTAGCGGGGCCCCAAGAGACCCAGTACTTC,CASALAGPQETQYF
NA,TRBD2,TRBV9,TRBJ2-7,TGTGCCAGCAGCCCCGGGACTAGCGGGACAGGTCGATCCTACGAGCAGTACTTC,CASSPGTSGTGRSYEQYF
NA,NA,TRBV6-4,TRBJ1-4,TGTGCCAGCCGAGACAGAGGTGGGAACCTGTTTTTT,CASRDRGGNLFF
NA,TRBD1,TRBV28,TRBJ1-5,TGTGCCAGCATCCCGGACAGGGGAGGGAATCAGCCCCAGCATTTT,CASIPDRGGNQPQHF
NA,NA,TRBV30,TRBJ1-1,TGTGCCTGGAGTTACTCTACTGGTGAAGCTTTCTTT,CAWSYSTGEAFF
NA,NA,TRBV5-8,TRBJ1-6,TGTGCCAGCAGCTTGGGAGCTTCACCCCTCCACTTT,CASSLGASPLHF
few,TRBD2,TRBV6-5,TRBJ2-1,TGTGCCAGCAGAGACAGGACTAGCGGGGGACAGTTCTTC,CASRDRTSGGQFF
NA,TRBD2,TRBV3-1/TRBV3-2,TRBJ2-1,TGTGCCAGCAGCCCTGCGGGCGGGGGGAACGACAATGAGCAGTTCTTC,CASSPAGGGNDNEQFF
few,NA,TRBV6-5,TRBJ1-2,TGTGCCAGCAGTACCCCGGGGAATAACTATGGCTACACCTTC,CASSTPGNNYGYTF
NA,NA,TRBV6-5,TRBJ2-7,TGTGCCAGCAGTTACCCGGTCCGGGGAGCTAAGCAGTACTTC,CASSYPVRGAKQYF
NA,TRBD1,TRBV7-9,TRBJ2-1,TGTGCCAGCAGGGGGACAGGGGCCGACTCCTACAATGAGCAGTTCTTC,CASRGTGADSYNEQFF
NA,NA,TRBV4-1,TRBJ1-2,TGCGCCAGCAGCCAAGATCCGGGGGTGAGCTATGGCTACACCTTC,CASSQDPGVSYGYTF
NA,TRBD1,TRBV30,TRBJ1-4,TGTGCCTGGAGGACAGGGGGCGCGGGAACTAATGAAAAACTGTTTTTT,CAWRTGGAGTNEKLFF
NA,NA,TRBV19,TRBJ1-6,TGTGCCAGTAGTACCGGACAGCCTAATTCACCCCTCCACTTT,CASSTGQPNSPLHF
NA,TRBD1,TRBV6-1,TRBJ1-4,TGTGCCAGCAGTGAAGTAGCAGGGGGCGGCTGGGGGGAAAAACTGTTTTTT,CASSEVAGGGWGEKLFF
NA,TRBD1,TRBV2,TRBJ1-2,TGTGCCAGCAGATCCGACAGGGGGAGAGTCTATGGCTACACCTTC,CASRSDRGRVYGYTF
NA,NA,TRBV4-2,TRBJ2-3,TGTGCCAGCAGCCAGACTAGAGAAGATACGCAGTATTTT,CASSQTREDTQYF
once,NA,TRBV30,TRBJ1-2,TGTGCCTGGGCTCAAGCGAACTATGGCTACACCTTC,CAWAQANYGYTF
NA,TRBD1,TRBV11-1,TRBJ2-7,TGTGCCAGCAGCTCGTGGGACAGCACCTACGAGCAGTACTTC,CASSSWDSTYEQYF
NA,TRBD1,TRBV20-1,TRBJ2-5,TGCAGTGCTGGTGGACAGGCTCTCGGGACCCAGTACTTC,CSAGGQALGTQYF
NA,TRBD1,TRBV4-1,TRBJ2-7,TGCGCCAGCAGCCATAGACAGGGGGTGATATACGAGCAGTACTTC,CASSHRQGVIYEQYF
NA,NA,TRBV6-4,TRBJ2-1,TGTGCCAGCATGAACAGGGAGGGGAAGGATGAGCAGTTCTTC,CASMNREGKDEQFF
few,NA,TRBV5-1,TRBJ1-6,TGCGCCAGCAGCTTGGGGCCAGGGGCCACTAATTCACCCCTCCACTTT,CASSLGPGATNSPLHF
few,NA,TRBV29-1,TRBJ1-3,TGCAGCGTCGGGGATACAGGGCTAGGAAACACCATATATTTT,CSVGDTGLGNTIYF
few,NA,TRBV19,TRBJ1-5,TGTGCCAGTAGCGCCGGGAGTTATAGCAATCAGCCCCAGCATTTT,CASSAGSYSNQPQHF
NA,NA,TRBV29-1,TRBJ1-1,TGCAGCGTTGAGGGGCGGGATAAGAACACTGAAGCTTTCTTT,CSVEGRDKNTEAFF
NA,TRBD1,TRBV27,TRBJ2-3,TGTGCCAGCAGTTCCTCGACAGGGCCAGATACGCAGTATTTT,CASSSSTGPDTQYF
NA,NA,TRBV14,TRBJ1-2,TGTGCCAGCAGCCAAGAGGGGCTCGGTGGCTACACCTTC,CASSQEGLGGYTF
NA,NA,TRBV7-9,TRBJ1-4,TGTGCCAGCAGCTTGGAACAGGGCGAAAAACTGTTTTTT,CASSLEQGEKLFF
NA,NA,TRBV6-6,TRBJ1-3,TGTGCCAGCAGCCGGACAGCGTCTGGAAACACCATATATTTT,CASSRTASGNTIYF
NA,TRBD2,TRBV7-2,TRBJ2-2,TGTGCCAGCAGCTTAGCGTTGTCTAGCGGGGATCCCGGGGAGCTGTTTTTT,CASSLALSSGDPGELFF
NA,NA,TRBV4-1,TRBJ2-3,TGCGCCAGCAGCGGTCTTCAGGTGAGGGCGACCACAGATACGCAGTATTTT,CASSGLQVRATTDTQYF
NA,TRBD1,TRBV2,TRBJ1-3,TGTGCCAGCAGCCGCCGTCAGGGGGCGCGGGGAAACACCATATATTTT,CASSRRQGARGNTIYF
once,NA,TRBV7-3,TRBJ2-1,TGTGCCAGCAGCTCGCCCTCTGGGACAAGCAATGAGCAGTTCTTC,CASSSPSGTSNEQFF
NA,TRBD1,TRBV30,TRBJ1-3,TGTGCCTGGAGGGGTAGGGGGCTCTCTTTCTCTGGAAACACCATATATTTT,CAWRGRGLSFSGNTIYF
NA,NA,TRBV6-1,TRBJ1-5,TGTGCCAGCAGTGAGGGGGGTTACAATCAGCCCCAGCATTTT,CASSEGGYNQPQHF
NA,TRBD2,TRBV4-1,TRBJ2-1,TGCGCCAGCAGCCAAGTCCAGATGGGAGGGGTCTTCAGACGGGAGAATGAGCAGTTCTTC,CASSQVQMGGVFRRENEQFF
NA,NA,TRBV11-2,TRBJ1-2,TGTGCCAGCAGCTTAAGGTTTTCGGGAGTGGGCTACACCTTC,CASSLRFSGVGYTF